These 27 T cell receptor beta chains originate from one sample sequenced in a study of cytomegalovirus exposure and HLA in healthy donors (TCRdb year 2017). Library preparation used the immunoSEQ multiplex PCR assay. For the multiplex PCR, a mixture combining 60 forward primers for TCR Vbeta segments and 13 reverse primers for TCR Jbeta segments was used. TCRdb retrieved this table from immuneACCESS and kept in-frame rearrangements only. Not all clones are present; in checked studies, unresolved V genes account for under half, and no reason is known for the remainder. The sample has 100,000 to 150,000 clones on record, around 85% of them singletons. Roughly 1.7% of the sample comes from the top ten. Material for sequencing was PBMCs. These receptors were taken from a boy younger than 18 in good health and CMV-seronegative.

As DNA, the CDR3 is TGTGCCAGCAGCTTTGCAGCGGGGGGGCCAGAGACCCAGTACTTC. This codes for CASSFAAGGPETQYF. The J gene is TRBJ2-5, the V gene TRBV11-2, with 10 bases matching TRBD2. CDR3 size: 15 residues. Germline V gene sequence: CDR1 SGHAT, CDR2 FQNNGV. J gave up 4 bases and V 3 bases, and 5 bases lay outside the gene matches.

This clone was counted between two and nine times. J is TRBJ1-6 and V is TRBV5-1; maybe TRBD1 (5 bases). The germline V gene has CDR1 SGHRS and CDR2 YFSETQ. V was clipped by 1 base and J by 7 bases, with 15 bases between them. The CDR3 has 16 residues. CDR3 region: CASSLSGQGGNSPLHF. The CDR3, as DNA: TGCGCCAGCAGCTTGTCAGGCCAGGGAGGAAATTCACCCCTCCACTTT. Together with reference TRBV5-1 and TRBJ1-6, the CDR3 gives the full variable domain: KAGVTQTPRYLIKTRGQQVTLSCSPISGHRSVSWYQQTPGQGLQFLFEYFSETQRNKGNFPGRFSGRQFSNSRSEMNVSTLELGDSALYLCASSLSGQGGNSPLHFGNGTRLTVT.

This sequence joins TRBV5-4 and TRBJ2-2; no definite D call. This CDR3 contains 15 residues. V dropped 0 bases and J dropped 2 bases, with 8 bases sitting between them. Germline V gene data show CDR1 as SGHNT and CDR2 as YYREEE (reference sequence). Here the CDR3 reads CASSLAETNTGELFF. CDR3 DNA sequence: TGTGCCAGCAGCTTGGCTGAGACTAACACCGGGGAGCTGTTTTTT. The full variable domain, in which reference TRBV5-4 and TRBJ2-2 provide the parts outside the CDR3, is ETGVTQSPTHLIKTRGQQVTLRCSSQSGHNTVSWYQQALGQGPQFIFQYYREEENGRGNFPPRFSGLQFPNYSSELNVNALELDDSALYLCASSLAETNTGELFFGEGSRLTVL.

The chain couples TRBV10-3 to TRBJ1-6; TRBD1 matches at 8 bases. The CDR3 is 16 residues long. Germline CDR1 and CDR2: ENHRY and SYGVKD. The V segment lost 3 bases and the J segment 3 bases; nucleotides outside the gene matches: 4. CDR3 protein: CAISESGTGYNSPLHF. The CDR3 DNA follows: TGTGCCATCAGTGAATCCGGGACAGGCTATAATTCACCCCTCCACTTT.

Comments on this clone: Relative to the germline gene, one junction end is altered; a read error may explain this. This sequence joins TRBV13 and TRBJ1-2; unclear D gene. The germline V gene encodes CDR1 PRHDT and CDR2 FYEKMQ (reference sequence). This CDR3 comprises 15 residues. Here the CDR3 reads CASSSATAVHYGYPF. The CDR3 nucleotides are TGTGCCAGCAGCTCTGCCACGGCAGTTCACTATGGCTACCCCTTC.

The chain carries TRBV7-9 and TRBJ2-3, with D hard to call. The CDR3 loop spans 16 amino acids. Germline values: CDR1 SEHNR, CDR2 FQNEAQ (reference sequence). The V end was cut by 2 bases, the J end by 0 bases, with 12 bases between. CDR3 protein: CASSLFGLRSTDTQYF. The DNA of the CDR3 is TGTGCCAGCAGCTTATTCGGTCTCCGCAGCACAGATACGCAGTATTTT.

The gene calls are TRBV19 and TRBJ2-2; 8 nucleotides match TRBD2. CDR3 length: 16 amino acids. The V and J ends lost 1 base and 4 bases, in that order; junction bases with no gene match: 5. Germline V gene data show CDR1 as LNHDA and CDR2 as SQIVND (reference sequence). The CDR3 spells CASSIAGLALTGELFF. In DNA form, the CDR3 reads TGTGCCAGTAGTATAGCCGGACTAGCTCTCACCGGGGAGCTGTTTTTT.

This clone was found a few times. CDR3 in amino acids: CASSLGGGSTEAFF. The CDR3 region has the DNA TGCGCCAGCAGCCTAGGGGGCGGAAGCACTGAAGCTTTCTTT. This chain connects TRBV4-3 to TRBJ1-1, with 7 bases matching TRBD1. CDR1 is LGHNA, CDR2 YSLEER, per germline. The CDR3 totals 14 residues. The ends lost 4 bases at V and 4 bases at J; junction bases unmatched: 6.

The chain is built from TRBV9 and TRBJ2-1, with 11 bases matching TRBD1. After removal of 1 base from V and 6 bases from J, the junction contained 6 bases not matched to a gene. The CDR3 contains 16 residues. Germline V gene sequence: CDR1 SGDLS, CDR2 YYNGEE. CDR3 sequence reads: CASSVTPGTGGNEQFF. The CDR3 DNA reads TGTGCCAGCAGCGTAACCCCCGGGACAGGGGGCAATGAGCAGTTCTTC.

The chain couples TRBV27 to TRBJ2-5; 16 bases match TRBD2. There are 16 residues in the CDR3. Germline V gene lookup returns CDR1 MNHEY and CDR2 SMNVEV (reference sequence). J lost 11 bases, V lost 4 bases, and 10 bases had no gene match. CDR3: CASSSTGTSGRAGQYF. In DNA form, the CDR3 reads TGTGCCAGCAGTTCGACCGGGACTAGCGGGAGGGCGGGGCAGTACTTC.

The J gene is TRBJ2-2, the V gene TRBV18, with D unclear. Per the germline V gene, CDR1 is KGHSH and CDR2 is LQKENI. The CDR3 has 17 amino acids. V gave up 4 bases and J gave up 5 bases, with 20 bases separating them. CDR3 protein: CASSQLYPTFGTGELFF. In DNA, the CDR3 is TGTGCCAGCTCACAGCTCTACCCCACTTTCGGTACCGGGGAGCTGTTTTTT.

The chain recombines TRBV27 with TRBJ1-2, with D maybe TRBD1 (5 bases). Germline V gene data show CDR1 as MNHEY and CDR2 as SMNVEV (reference sequence). V was clipped by 4 bases and J by 8 bases, with 20 bases between them. The length of the CDR3 is 15 residues. This CDR3 reads CASSSGGVNTSGYTF. The DNA for the CDR3 is TGTGCCAGCAGTTCGGGGGGGGTCAACACCAGCGGCTACACCTTC.

J is TRBJ2-1 and V is TRBV27; 7 bases are shared with TRBD2. Germline values: CDR1 MNHEY, CDR2 SMNVEV (reference sequence). The CDR3 consists of 15 residues. Losses at the gene ends were 3 bases for V and 7 bases for J; bases not matched to a gene: 9. As DNA, the CDR3 is TGTGCCAGCAGTTTTCTACCTCTAGCGGAGAATGAGCAGTTCTTC. Translation: CASSFLPLAENEQFF.

The V gene is TRBV30, the J gene TRBJ1-2; perhaps TRBD1 as D (5 bases). The germline V and J ends were trimmed by 3 bases and 0 bases, with 14 bases remaining between them. Germline V gene data show CDR1 as GTSNPN and CDR2 as SVGIG (reference sequence). This CDR3 spans 15 amino acids. The CDR3, as DNA: TGTGCCTGGAGACTATTGGACAAGGCTAACTATGGCTACACCTTC. This codes for CAWRLLDKANYGYTF.

V is TRBV5-6 and J is TRBJ2-1; 12 nucleotides agree with TRBD1. The ends lost 0 bases at V and 4 bases at J; junction bases unmatched: 2. The CDR3 is 16 residues long. Germline V gene lookup returns CDR1 SGHDT and CDR2 YYEEEE. The CDR3 bases are TGTGCCAGCAGCTTGGAGGGACAGGGGGCTTACAATGAGCAGTTCTTC. Protein: CASSLEGQGAYNEQFF.

V is TRBV7-6 and J is TRBJ1-2; 8 bases line up with TRBD1. Trimming cost V 5 bases and J 10 bases; bases outside gene matches: 12. CDR3 length: 14 residues. Per germline, CDR1 SGHVS and CDR2 FNYEAQ. The CDR3 DNA reads TGTGCCAGCAGCCCGCGGGCGGGACAGGAAGACTACACCTTC. Its translation: CASSPRAGQEDYTF.

The chain employs TRBV7-9 and TRBJ2-3; TRBD2 matches 11 bases. CDR3 size: 19 residues. The ends lost 3 bases at V and 3 bases at J; junction bases unmatched: 14. Germline V gene sequence: CDR1 SEHNR, CDR2 FQNEAQ (reference sequence). The CDR3 DNA reads TGTGCCAGCAGCTTTCCTAGCGGGAGGATGGCCTTTGGGACAGATACGCAGTATTTT. Translation: CASSFPSGRMAFGTDTQYF.

This clone is a singleton in its sample. This chain joins TRBV7-2 and TRBJ1-3, with D maybe TRBD1 (5 bases). Germline lookup yields CDR1 SGHTA and CDR2 FQGNSA. The V end lost 4 bases, the J end lost 0 bases, and 13 bases lay between the germline ends. The CDR3 spans 16 residues. CDR3 residues: CASSWGLPRSGNTIYF. DNA of the CDR3: TGTGCCAGCAGCTGGGGACTTCCCCGCTCTGGAAACACCATATATTTT. The full variable domain, its missing parts supplied by reference TRBV7-2 and TRBJ1-3, is GAGVSQSPSNKVTEKGKDVELRCDPISGHTALYWYRQSLGQGLEFLIYFQGNSAPDKSGLPSDRFSAERTGGSVSTLTIQRTQQEDSAVYLCASSWGLPRSGNTIYFGEGSWLTVV.

This chain connects TRBV2 to TRBJ1-5; D might be TRBD1 (5 bases). The CDR3 sequence is 16 residues long. V was clipped by 7 bases and J by 2 bases, with 18 bases between them. From germline, CDR1 is SNHLY and CDR2 FYNNEI. CDR3 in DNA: TGTGCCAGCACCCTTAAGGTGGGAGGGGGCAATCAGCCCCAGCATTTT. It encodes CASTLKVGGGNQPQHF.

CDR3 region: CASSLQRGHTEAFF. CDR3 DNA: TGTGCCAGCAGCTTGCAGAGGGGGCATACTGAAGCTTTCTTT. The chain joins TRBV11-2 to TRBJ1-1, with 7 positions matching TRBD1. CDR3 length equals 14 residues. Losses at the gene ends were 3 bases for V and 5 bases for J; bases not matched to a gene: 6. Germline V gene data show CDR1 as SGHAT and CDR2 as FQNNGV.

The chain combines TRBV6-1 with TRBJ2-5, with TRBD1 as a possible D gene (5 bases). With 6 bases removed from V and 1 base from J, the gap between germline ends came to 15 bases. The CDR3 totals 15 residues. Germline V gene data show CDR1 as MNHNS and CDR2 as SASEGT. The DNA of the CDR3 is TGTGCCAGCAGCCCGACCACAGGAATCCAAGAGACCCAGTACTTC. This encodes CASSPTTGIQETQYF.

This chain uses TRBV6-1 with TRBJ2-3, with 10 bases lining up with TRBD2. Trimming took 1 base from V and 1 from J; bases not matched to a gene: 2. Per germline, CDR1 MNHNS and CDR2 SASEGT. This CDR3 has 16 amino acids. DNA of the CDR3: TGTGCCAGCAGTGAAGGCCTAGCGGGGGGCACAGATACGCAGTATTTT. Translation: CASSEGLAGGTDTQYF.

This clone was recorded once. The chain joins TRBV14 to TRBJ2-7; 8 bases align to TRBD1. J was trimmed by 1 base and V by 1 base; bases with no gene match: 3. The V gene's germline CDR1 is SGHDN and CDR2 FVKESK. The CDR3 spans 15 residues. This chain's CDR3 is CASSQVQGASYEQYF. CDR3 coding DNA: TGTGCCAGCAGCCAAGTGCAGGGGGCATCCTACGAGCAGTACTTC.

This clone has a single count. The CDR3 DNA reads as TGCGCCAGCAGCTCAACAGGGATTGAGACCCAGTACTTC. The encoded protein is CASSSTGIETQYF. The J gene is TRBJ2-5, the V gene TRBV5-1; tentatively, D is TRBD1 (6 bases). Germline V gives CDR1 SGHRS, CDR2 YFSETQ. The CDR3 consists of 13 residues. V lost 3 bases to trimming and J lost 5 bases, with 11 bases between them.

The rearrangement joins TRBV2 to TRBJ1-2, with no clear D. Germline CDR1 and CDR2: SNHLY and FYNNEI. V lost 4 bases and J lost 8, with 8 bases in between. This CDR3 has 11 amino acids. CDR3 loop: CASSGYPGYTF. The CDR3 DNA reads as TGTGCCAGCAGTGGTTATCCCGGCTACACCTTC.

CDR3 in amino acids: CARPGTLNTGELFF. The CDR3 DNA reads TGTGCCAGGCCCGGGACACTTAACACCGGGGAGCTGTTTTTT. The genes are TRBV16 and TRBJ2-2, with D possibly TRBD1 on 6 matching bases. Trimming took off 9 bases at V and 2 bases at J, with 13 bases between the two ends. The germline V gene encodes CDR1 KGHSY and CDR2 FQNENV. The CDR3 spans 14 residues.

This rearrangement joins TRBV2 to TRBJ2-2, with TRBD1 identical over 9 bases. J was trimmed by 5 bases and V by 6 bases; bases with no gene match: 7. Germline CDR1 reads SNHLY; CDR2 reads FYNNEI. The CDR3 extends over 15 amino acids. CDR3 amino acids: CASRKDRGGTGELFF. The CDR3 nucleotides are TGTGCCAGCAGAAAGGACAGGGGCGGGACCGGGGAGCTGTTTTTT.